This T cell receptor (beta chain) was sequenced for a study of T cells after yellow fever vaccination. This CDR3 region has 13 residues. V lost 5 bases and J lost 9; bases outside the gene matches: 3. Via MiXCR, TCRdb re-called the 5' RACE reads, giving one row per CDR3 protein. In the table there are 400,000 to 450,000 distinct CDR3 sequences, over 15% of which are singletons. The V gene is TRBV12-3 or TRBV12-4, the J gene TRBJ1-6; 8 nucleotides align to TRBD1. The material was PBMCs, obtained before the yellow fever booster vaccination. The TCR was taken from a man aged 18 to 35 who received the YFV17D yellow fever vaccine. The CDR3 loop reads CASSTGGGSPLHF. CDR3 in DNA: TGTGCCAGCAGTACAGGGGGGGGTTCACCCCTCCACTTT.